This T cell receptor (beta chain) was recovered during a study of tumor-infiltrating lymphocytes in localized non-small cell lung cancer. The V end was cut by 2 bases, the J end by 0 bases, with 4 bases between. CDR1 is GTSNPN, CDR2 SVGIG, per germline (reference sequence). CDR3 length: 12 residues. The assay was immunoSEQ multiplex PCR, and TCRdb's table has in-frame clones only and misses some. The sample contains about 16,000 clones, roughly three quarters of which appear only once. Sequenced input: lung tumor tissue. This chain connects TRBV30 to TRBJ1-1; D is uncertain. The TCR sequence derives from a human donor with non-small cell lung cancer. In nucleotides, the CDR3 is TGTGCCTGGAGTTACGTGAACACTGAAGCTTTCTTT. Its translation: CAWSYVNTEAFF.